This T cell receptor (beta chain) was sequenced during a study of T-cell reconstitution after alpha-beta-depleted transplantation in children. CDR3 length equals 16 residues. The V and J ends lost 6 bases and 2 bases, in that order; junction bases with no gene match: 13. Germline CDR1 and CDR2: DFQATT and SNEGSKA (reference sequence). Unique molecular identifiers tagged the TCRbeta library. TCRdb reanalysed the PCR reads using MiXCR and keeps one entry per CDR3 protein. Among around 450,000 distinct CDR3 sequences listed, 43% were seen once. This clonotype has more than one count but fewer than ten. The specimen comprised PBMCs, sampled before TCRalphabeta/CD19-depleted stem cell transplant. This receptor was identified in a girl aged 2 to 10 with aplastic anemia, due to receive a stem cell transplant. The rearrangement uses TRBV20-1 and TRBJ2-7; 10 nucleotides agree with TRBD2. The CDR3 reads CSAELIAGGGPYEQYF. The CDR3 DNA follows: TGCAGTGCCGAGCTCATAGCGGGAGGAGGCCCCTACGAGCAGTACTTC.